This TCR beta chain was observed in a study of blood T cell repertoires in COVID-19. Study as a whole: Italy, Spain and the United States were the sources of the convalescent and acute COVID-19 samples. T cells, B-cell-depleted T cells, or PBMCs provided the cDNA or gDNA that served as material.

Authors' processing steps: Estimation of nucleated cell counts relied on the amplification of reference gene primers. Here immunoSEQ multiplex PCR was the method, and the copy in TCRdb shows in-frame clones only, minus some. V and J calls and clone size follow that table, whereas D and trimming were derived from the DNA. The sample has 150,000 or so clones, around 84% seen once. This clone has a single count. Germline V gives CDR1 SGHRS, CDR2 YFSETQ. The CDR3 has 18 amino acids. V lost 5 bases and J lost 4; bases outside the gene matches: 11. This chain uses TRBV5-1 with TRBJ2-1, with 14 bases matching TRBD2. Sequencing used peripheral blood. The source is a woman at least 80 years old with acute or convalescent COVID-19. CDR3 nucleotide sequence: TGCGCCAGCAGGTTAGGACAGGGACTAGCGGGAGAGTACAATGAGCAGTTCTTC. It encodes CASRLGQGLAGEYNEQFF.